These 31 T cell receptor beta chains originate from one sample sequenced in a study of blood T cell repertoires in COVID-19. TCRdb's copy holds only in-frame clones and misses some; the assay was immunoSEQ multiplex PCR. The table shows about 360,000 clones, with roughly 87% occurring only once. Sample: PBMCs or T cells enriched from blood (not recorded which). All receptors come from a woman in her 40s with acute COVID-19.

The V call is TRBV21-1, the J call TRBJ1-1. TRBV21-1 is a known pseudogene. This CDR3 contains 17 residues. The CDR3 DNA reads TGTGCCAGCAGCAAAGAACAGGGAGGGGACATGAACACTGAAGCTTTCTTT. Protein: CASSKEQGGDMNTEAFF.

V usage is TRBV12-3 or TRBV12-4 and J usage is TRBJ1-5; D is undetermined. V was shortened by 8 bases and J by 1 base, with 6 bases between the two germline ends. The length of the CDR3 is 12 residues. The CDR3 nucleotides are TGTGCCAGCCGGAGGAGCAATCAGCCCCAGCATTTT. Its protein product is CASRRSNQPQHF.

The genes are TRBV11-2 and TRBJ1-4; D is possibly TRBD1 (6 bases). The V gene lost 5 bases and the J gene lost 8 bases, with 15 bases spanning the gap. This CDR3 has 14 residues. Germline V gene lookup returns CDR1 SGHAT and CDR2 FQNNGV. The CDR3 nucleotides read TGTGCCAGCAGCGCGGACATCACAGGGGAAAAACTGTTTTTT. The encoded protein is CASSADITGEKLFF.

The CDR3 DNA reads as TGTGCCAGCGACACAGGGTACGAGCAGTACTTC. This sequence encodes CASDTGYEQYF. This rearrangement joins TRBV2 to TRBJ2-7, with a tentative D call TRBD1 (6 bases). Germline CDR1 SNHLY, CDR2 FYNNEI. V was shortened by 8 bases and J by 4 bases, with 9 bases between the two germline ends. The CDR3 extends over 11 amino acids.

This sequence joins TRBV5-1 and TRBJ1-2; TRBD1 matches at 8 bases. Germline assignment: CDR1 SGHRS and CDR2 YFSETQ. With V trimmed by 2 bases and J by 4 bases, 10 bases remained unmatched. The CDR3 has 16 residues. CDR3 sequence reads: CASSFTKQGEIYGYTF. The CDR3 DNA sequence: TGCGCCAGCAGCTTTACCAAACAGGGGGAGATCTATGGCTACACCTTC. Looking up the rest from reference TRBV5-1 and TRBJ1-2 gives the full variable domain: KAGVTQTPRYLIKTRGQQVTLSCSPISGHRSVSWYQQTPGQGLQFLFEYFSETQRNKGNFPGRFSGRQFSNSRSEMNVSTLELGDSALYLCASSFTKQGEIYGYTFGSGTRLTVV.

The CDR3 loop reads CATTSGESSYNEQFF. CDR3 nucleotide sequence: TGTGCCACAACTAGCGGGGAAAGCTCCTACAATGAGCAGTTCTTC. The chain is built from TRBV24-1 and TRBJ2-1; 10 bases are a match to TRBD2. This CDR3 comprises 15 residues. Germline CDR1 is KGHDR and CDR2 is SFDVKD. V was pared by 10 bases and J by 0 bases, with 5 bases of the junction left unmatched.

This clone has a single count. V is TRBV11-2 and J is TRBJ2-1; 12 positions match TRBD2. Trimming took 1 base from V and 2 from J; bases not matched to a gene: 6. This CDR3 spans 18 amino acids. CDR1 SGHAT and CDR2 FQNNGV come from the germline V gene. CDR3 in amino acids: CASSLGTTSGGPYNEQFF. DNA for the CDR3: TGTGCCAGCAGCTTAGGGACCACTAGCGGGGGGCCCTACAATGAGCAGTTCTTC.

J is TRBJ2-2 and V is TRBV9; TRBD1 aligns across 7 bases. Losses at the gene ends were 3 bases for V and 6 bases for J; bases not matched to a gene: 8. This CDR3 is 15 amino acids long. Per the germline V gene, CDR1 is SGDLS and CDR2 is YYNGEE. Here the CDR3 DNA reads TGTGCCAGCAGCGCAGCGGTCAGGGGGTCCGGGGAGCTGTTTTTT. Its translation is CASSAAVRGSGELFF. The full variable domain, in which reference TRBV9 and TRBJ2-2 provide the parts outside the CDR3, is DSGVTQTPKHLITATGQRVTLRCSPRSGDLSVYWYQQSLDQGLQFLIQYYNGEERAKGNILERFSAQQFPDLHSELNLSSLELGDSALYFCASSAAVRGSGELFFGEGSRLTVL.

The rearrangement links TRBV11-3 to TRBJ2-1, with 7 bases matching TRBD2. Germline V CDR1 and CDR2: SGHNT, YENEEA. The trim removed 5 bases at V and 0 bases at J, leaving 4 bases unmatched. This CDR3 spans 15 amino acids. Here the CDR3 DNA reads TGTGCCAGCAGCCCCGGGGGGAGCTCCTACAATGAGCAGTTCTTC. Amino acids: CASSPGGSSYNEQFF.

V usage is TRBV5-1 and J usage is TRBJ2-3, with TRBD2 identical over 9 bases. Germline V gives CDR1 SGHRS, CDR2 YFSETQ. The CDR3 runs to 19 residues. The junction had 11 bases not matched to a gene; V was cut back by 0 bases and J by 0 bases. The CDR3 DNA is TGCGCCAGCAGCTTGGTCTTATTAGCGGGGGTTTTTAGCACAGATACGCAGTATTTT. Translating it yields CASSLVLLAGVFSTDTQYF.

V is TRBV2 and J is TRBJ2-1; 7 bases align to TRBD2. The germline V gene has CDR1 SNHLY and CDR2 FYNNEI. The CDR3 has 16 residues. Trimming cost V 5 bases and J 4 bases; bases outside gene matches: 11. CDR3 coding DNA: TGTGCCAGCAGTACCGACGGGGGGATCGTATACAATGAGCAGTTCTTC. Amino acids: CASSTDGGIVYNEQFF. The full variable domain, completed using reference TRBV2 and TRBJ2-1, is EPEVTQTPSHQVTQMGQEVILRCVPISNHLYFYWYRQILGQKVEFLVSFYNNEISEKSEIFDDQFSVERPDGSNFTLKIRSTKLEDSAMYFCASSTDGGIVYNEQFFGPGTRLTVL.

The chain recombines TRBV6-5 with TRBJ2-7, with TRBD1 identical over 10 bases. CDR1 MNHEY and CDR2 SVGAGI come from the germline V gene. The CDR3 length is 14 residues. V dropped 6 bases and J dropped 1; count of bases not matched to a gene: 3. The CDR3 DNA follows: TGTGCCAGCAGGGACAGGGGGGTATCCTACGAGCAGTACTTC. As protein: CASRDRGVSYEQYF.

The chain links TRBV19 to TRBJ2-1, with a tentative D call TRBD2 (6 bases). Per the germline V gene, CDR1 is LNHDA and CDR2 is SQIVND (reference sequence). The CDR3 has 14 residues. Trimming left V 5 bases short and J 4 bases short, with 12 bases between. The CDR3 spells CASSDPGRYNEQFF. The CDR3 nucleotides are TGTGCCAGTAGTGATCCGGGGAGGTACAATGAGCAGTTCTTC.

The rearrangement links TRBV29-1 to TRBJ1-1; no reliable D call. CDR3 length: 12 amino acids. CDR1 is SQVTM and CDR2 is ANQGSEA in the germline V gene. DNA for the CDR3: TGCACCTCCCGAGGGCCCGGCCTTGAAGCTTTCTTT. Its translation is CTSRGPGLEAFF.

V usage is TRBV19 and J usage is TRBJ2-2; the match to TRBD2 covers 8 bases. This CDR3 comprises 16 residues. Germline loops: CDR1 LNHDA, CDR2 SQIVND (reference sequence). Trimming took 1 base from V and 5 from J; bases not matched to a gene: 6. CDR3 DNA: TGTGCCAGTAGTATAGGTTCCGGGGGGGCAACCGGGGAGCTGTTTTTT. Its protein is CASSIGSGGATGELFF.

V and J are TRBV5-8 and TRBJ1-2, with a tentative D call TRBD1 (6 bases). V gave up 1 base and J gave up 5 bases, with 15 bases separating them. The CDR3 covers 15 residues. Germline V gene lookup returns CDR1 SGHTS and CDR2 YDEGEE. The CDR3 nucleotides are TGTGCCAGCAGCTTGCGGGGGGGGCGCGGTTATGGCTACACCTTC. Translating gives CASSLRGGRGYGYTF.

The chain joins TRBV9 to TRBJ2-5; the D gene is possibly TRBD1 (6 bases). Germline CDR1 SGDLS, CDR2 YYNGEE. The CDR3 has 15 amino acids. V was clipped by 4 bases and J by 5 bases, with 18 bases between them. The DNA for the CDR3 is TGTGCCAGCAGCCCCGGGACACCTTCAGCCGAGACCCAGTACTTC. It translates to CASSPGTPSAETQYF.

The rearrangement uses TRBV4-1 and TRBJ1-4; D uncertain. Trimming removed 0 bases from V and 8 bases from J, with 4 bases in between. Germline V gene sequence: CDR1 MGHRA, CDR2 YSYEKL. The length of the CDR3 is 12 residues. The CDR3 coding sequence is TGCGCCAGCAGCCAAGAAGAGGAAAAACTGTTTTTT. This translates into CASSQEEEKLFF.

The chain is built from TRBV20-1 and TRBJ1-5; 7 bases align to TRBD1. CDR1 and CDR2 (germline): DFQATT, SNEGSKA (reference sequence). V shed 3 bases, J shed 4 bases, and the junction held 6 bases outside the gene matches. There are 14 residues in the CDR3. CDR3 in DNA: TGCAGTGCTAGTCTGGGACAGAGGAATCAGCCCCAGCATTTT. This codes for CSASLGQRNQPQHF.

The chain couples TRBV4-1 to TRBJ2-2; 9 bases match TRBD2. The ends lost 1 base at V and 6 bases at J; junction bases unmatched: 3. Per the germline V gene, CDR1 is MGHRA and CDR2 is YSYEKL. The CDR3 has 15 residues. Written as DNA, the CDR3 is TGCGCCAGCAGCCAAGTCGGACTAGCGCCCGGGGAGCTGTTTTTT. Encoded protein: CASSQVGLAPGELFF.

J is TRBJ2-1 and V is TRBV9, with 7 bases that match TRBD1. J gave up 6 bases and V 4 bases, and 7 bases lay outside the gene matches. Germline values: CDR1 SGDLS, CDR2 YYNGEE. CDR3 length equals 14 residues. CDR3 DNA: TGTGCCAGCAGCCCGAGGAACAGGGGCAATGAGCAGTTCTTC. Amino acids: CASSPRNRGNEQFF.

V usage is TRBV2 and J usage is TRBJ2-5; possible D gene TRBD2, 6 bases. Germline V gives CDR1 SNHLY, CDR2 FYNNEI. The CDR3 sequence is 14 residues long. Trimming removed 3 bases from V and 0 bases from J, with 8 bases in between. The CDR3 region has the DNA TGTGCCAGCAGTGAGCGGGGCTACCAAGAGACCCAGTACTTC. The encoded protein is CASSERGYQETQYF.

In this sample, this clone turned up once. The chain joins TRBV5-4 to TRBJ2-3, with TRBD2 matching 12 bases. Trimming took 0 bases from V and 4 from J; bases not matched to a gene: 3. Germline assignment: CDR1 SGHNT and CDR2 YYREEE (reference sequence). This CDR3 contains 16 residues. This CDR3 reads CASSLETSGGPDTQYF. As DNA, the CDR3 is TGTGCCAGCAGCTTGGAGACTAGCGGGGGTCCAGATACGCAGTATTTT.

The V call is TRBV7-9, the J call TRBJ1-4; D possibly corresponds to TRBD1 (6 bases). This CDR3 has 18 residues. Germline V gene sequence: CDR1 SEHNR, CDR2 FQNEAQ (reference sequence). V lost 1 base and J lost 6, with 21 bases in between. CDR3 residues: CASSLDRAQGWVYEKLFF. The CDR3 DNA follows: TGTGCCAGCAGCTTAGATCGAGCCCAGGGGTGGGTCTATGAAAAACTGTTTTTT. The full variable domain, rest sourced from reference TRBV7-9 and TRBJ1-4, is DTGVSQNPRHKITKRGQNVTFRCDPISEHNRLYWYRQTLGQGPEFLTYFQNEAQLEKSRLLSDRFSAERPKGSFSTLEIQRTEQGDSAMYLCASSLDRAQGWVYEKLFFGSGTQLSVL.

This clone appeared once. The V and J genes are TRBV7-9 and TRBJ1-2; D gene unclear. The CDR3 covers 12 residues. Trimming left V 1 base short and J 7 bases short, with 7 bases between. Germline CDR1 is SEHNR and CDR2 is FQNEAQ (reference sequence). This CDR3 is CASSLGEGGYTF. The CDR3 bases are TGTGCCAGCAGCTTAGGTGAGGGTGGCTACACCTTC.

CDR3 DNA sequence: TGTGCCAGCAGGCTAGTTTCTAGTGACGGGGAGACCCAGTACTTC. Encoded protein: CASRLVSSDGETQYF. The chain recombines TRBV11-2 with TRBJ2-5, with D unclear. The CDR3 spans 15 residues. CDR1 and CDR2 (germline): SGHAT, FQNNGV. Trimming cost V 6 bases and J 5 bases, with 19 bases left between them. The full variable domain, its missing parts supplied by reference TRBV11-2 and TRBJ2-5, is EAGVAQSPRYKIIEKRQSVAFWCNPISGHATLYWYQQILGQGPKLLIQFQNNGVVDDSQLPKDRFSAERLKGVDSTLKIQPAKLEDSAVYLCASRLVSSDGETQYFGPGTRLLVL.

The chain carries TRBV6-5 and TRBJ2-1, with D possibly TRBD2 on 6 matching bases. The V gene's germline CDR1 is MNHEY and CDR2 SVGAGI. The length of the CDR3 is 14 residues. Deletions cut 6 bases from V and 3 bases from J, with 12 bases between. The CDR3 sequence: CASRILSGYNEQFF. The CDR3 DNA reads TGTGCCAGCAGGATACTTAGCGGCTACAATGAGCAGTTCTTC.

The chain has TRBV29-1 and TRBJ1-1, with TRBD1 matching 8 bases. The CDR3 is 13 amino acids. Losses at the gene ends were 5 bases for V and 1 base for J; bases not matched to a gene: 3. Germline V gene data show CDR1 as SQVTM and CDR2 as ANQGSEA. CDR3 sequence: CSVTGQGNTEAFF. The CDR3 nucleotides are TGCAGCGTTACTGGACAGGGGAACACTGAAGCTTTCTTT.

The J gene is TRBJ1-4, the V gene TRBV27; D possibly corresponds to TRBD1 (5 bases). CDR3 length: 16 residues. From germline, CDR1 is MNHEY and CDR2 SMNVEV (reference sequence). The ends were cut back, 5 bases at V and 2 bases at J, with 15 bases in the middle. The CDR3: CASSLNRGYTNEKLFF. The CDR3, as DNA: TGTGCCAGCAGTCTAAACCGGGGGTACACTAATGAAAAACTGTTTTTT.

V gene TRBV24-1 combines with J gene TRBJ2-1, with TRBD1 matching 7 bases. The length of the CDR3 is 15 residues. The trim removed 1 base at V and 6 bases at J, leaving 5 bases unmatched. From germline, CDR1 is KGHDR and CDR2 SFDVKD. The CDR3 DNA sequence: TGTGCCACCAGTGATTTCAGAGGGGGCCGCAATGAGCAGTTCTTC. Its protein product is CATSDFRGGRNEQFF.

V usage is TRBV19 and J usage is TRBJ2-7; no clear D. The V and J ends lost 3 bases and 2 bases respectively, with 8 bases between them. Germline-derived CDR1 and CDR2 are LNHDA and SQIVND (reference sequence). The CDR3 runs 13 residues. CDR3 sequence: CASSMAEAYEQYF. The CDR3 region has the DNA TGTGCCAGTAGTATGGCAGAAGCCTACGAGCAGTACTTC.